The subject of this entry is one T cell receptor (beta chain). Its antigen is undetermined. This CDR3 is 14 amino acids long. V lost 0 bases to trimming and J lost 4 bases, with 9 bases between them. CDR1 and CDR2 from the germline V gene are LGHNA and YNFKEQ. This entry comes from a study of vaccination and CD4 T cells after COVID-19. The wider study: The interval from dose two to post-vaccine sampling had a median of approximately 73 days, and it ranged from 14 to 241.

The study sequenced cultured CD4+ T cell DNA using the Oncomine TCR Beta short-read assay. Each CDR3 protein is one row after TCRdb ran MiXCR on the PCR reads. Among tens of thousands of distinct CDR3 sequences listed, less than 50% were seen once. Treatment: approximately nine-day PBMC culture with coronavirus spike peptide pools or control peptides (ViraFEST assay). This specimen was CD4+ T cells from blood, cultured in vitro, taken before SARS-CoV-2 vaccination. The chain combines TRBV4-2 with TRBJ1-2; D not certain. The TCR sequence derives from a human donor who had recovered from COVID-19. As DNA, the CDR3 is TGTGCCAGCAGCCAAGATGAGGGCCTCTATGGCTACACCTTC. Its translation: CASSQDEGLYGYTF.